The 11 T cell receptor beta chains below all came from one sample that was sequenced in a study of patients and donors after allogeneic stem cell transplantation. MiXCR, run by TCRdb on the RT-PCR reads, gives a single entry per CDR3 protein. The sample carries 400,000 to 500,000 distinct CDR3 sequences, 16% recorded once. Sequencing was carried out using blood, either unsorted or a sorted T cell fraction (not recorded which). The receptors stem from a human donor who was either an allogeneic HSCT recipient or a stem cell or donor lymphocyte infusion donor (not recorded which). It is not recorded whose cells these are; they may come from a transplant donor.

This clonotype was picked up a small number of times. The chain joins TRBV28 to TRBJ2-1, with D perhaps matching TRBD2 (5 bases). The V end lost 6 bases, the J end lost 6 bases, and 12 bases lay between the germline ends. CDR3 size: 13 residues. The germline gives CDR1 MDHEN, CDR2 SYDVKM. The CDR3 loop is CASSWPAGNEQFF. The CDR3 region has the DNA TGTGCCAGCAGCTGGCCCGCGGGCAATGAGCAGTTCTTC.

This clonotype was seen at least ten times. The genes are TRBV12-3 or TRBV12-4 and TRBJ2-7; D is possibly TRBD1 or TRBD2 (5 bases each). Deletions cut 6 bases from V and 6 bases from J, with 12 bases between. The CDR3 extends over 12 amino acids. CDR3 protein: CASSGTRGEQYF. CDR3 in DNA: TGTGCCAGCAGCGGAACTAGGGGCGAGCAGTACTTC.

The sample holds a few counts of this clonotype. V gene TRBV15 combines with J gene TRBJ1-1; 8 bases match TRBD1. CDR3 length equals 17 residues. Per the germline V gene, CDR1 is LNHNV and CDR2 is YYDKDF (reference sequence). Trimming cost V 0 bases and J 7 bases; bases outside gene matches: 13. CDR3 DNA sequence: TGTGCCACCAGCAGAGATAACGGGGGCAGGGGGCGCGGTGAAGCTTTCTTT. Amino acids: CATSRDNGGRGRGEAFF.

V is TRBV4-1 and J is TRBJ2-2; possibly TRBD1 or TRBD2 for D (6 bases each). Trimming took 3 bases from V and 6 from J, leaving 17 bases between them. The CDR3 spans 16 residues. The germline CDR1 and CDR2 sequences are MGHRA and YSYEKL. CDR3 in amino acids: CASSQPPGGTAGELFF. The CDR3 DNA reads TGCGCCAGCAGCCAGCCCCCCGGGGGCACCGCCGGGGAGCTGTTTTTT.

Ten or more counts support this clonotype. CDR3 residues: CASSYPKGDAEAFF. The DNA for the CDR3 is TGTGCCAGCAGTTACCCGAAGGGTGACGCTGAAGCTTTCTTT. The J gene is TRBJ1-1, the V gene TRBV12-3 or TRBV12-4; D is ambiguous. The CDR3 is made up of 14 amino acids. V was shortened by 4 bases and J by 6 bases, with 15 bases between the two germline ends.

The gene calls are TRBV12-3 or TRBV12-4 and TRBJ1-1, with unresolved D. The V and J ends lost 0 bases and 1 base respectively, with 15 bases between them. CDR3 length: 17 residues. The chain's CDR3 is CASSLAFRGPRNTEAFF. CDR3 sequence (DNA): TGTGCCAGCAGTTTAGCGTTTCGTGGGCCGAGGAACACTGAAGCTTTCTTT.

This clonotype appeared many times. The chain joins TRBV29-1 to TRBJ2-5; no clear D. Trimming shortened V by 8 bases and J by 1 base, and 8 bases separated the two germline ends. The CDR3 is 11 amino acids. Germline V gives CDR1 SQVTM, CDR2 ANQGSEA. The CDR3 sequence is CSPRFQETQYF. The DNA of the CDR3 is TGCAGCCCCCGGTTCCAAGAGACCCAGTACTTC.

The chain couples TRBV7-3 to TRBJ2-3; D is uncertain. The CDR3 loop spans 15 amino acids. Germline values: CDR1 SGHTA, CDR2 FQGTGA. V shed 1 base and J shed 2 bases, with 10 bases lying between them. The CDR3 DNA is TGTGCCAGCAGCTTAAATGGGCAGACCACAGATACGCAGTATTTT. Its protein is CASSLNGQTTDTQYF.

V is TRBV10-3 and J is TRBJ1-6; TRBD1 is a possible D gene (5 bases). Looked up from germline, CDR1 is ENHRY and CDR2 is SYGVKD. V lost 2 bases and J lost 6, with 14 bases in between. This CDR3 is built from 16 residues. As DNA, the CDR3 is TGTGCCATCAGTGAGGGAACAGGCAGAGTTAATTCACCCCTCCACTTT. It codes for CAISEGTGRVNSPLHF.

This clonotype was detected only a few times. The chain joins TRBV25-1 to TRBJ2-1; D is perhaps TRBD1 (6 bases). There are 14 residues in the CDR3. The V and J ends lost 3 bases and 2 bases respectively, with 8 bases between them. The germline V gene has CDR1 MGHDK and CDR2 SYGVNS. The chain's CDR3 is CASSDRGTYNEQFF. The CDR3 DNA reads TGTGCCAGCAGTGACAGGGGAACCTACAATGAGCAGTTCTTC.

At least ten counts were recorded for this clonotype. This chain connects TRBV10-3 to TRBJ2-5; weak D call: TRBD2 (6 bases). This CDR3 is 14 amino acids long. Germline lookup yields CDR1 ENHRY and CDR2 SYGVKD. The V and J ends lost 2 bases and 2 bases respectively, with 9 bases between them. DNA for the CDR3: TGTGCCATCAGTGAGGGGACTCAACAAGAGACCCAGTACTTC. Protein: CAISEGTQQETQYF.